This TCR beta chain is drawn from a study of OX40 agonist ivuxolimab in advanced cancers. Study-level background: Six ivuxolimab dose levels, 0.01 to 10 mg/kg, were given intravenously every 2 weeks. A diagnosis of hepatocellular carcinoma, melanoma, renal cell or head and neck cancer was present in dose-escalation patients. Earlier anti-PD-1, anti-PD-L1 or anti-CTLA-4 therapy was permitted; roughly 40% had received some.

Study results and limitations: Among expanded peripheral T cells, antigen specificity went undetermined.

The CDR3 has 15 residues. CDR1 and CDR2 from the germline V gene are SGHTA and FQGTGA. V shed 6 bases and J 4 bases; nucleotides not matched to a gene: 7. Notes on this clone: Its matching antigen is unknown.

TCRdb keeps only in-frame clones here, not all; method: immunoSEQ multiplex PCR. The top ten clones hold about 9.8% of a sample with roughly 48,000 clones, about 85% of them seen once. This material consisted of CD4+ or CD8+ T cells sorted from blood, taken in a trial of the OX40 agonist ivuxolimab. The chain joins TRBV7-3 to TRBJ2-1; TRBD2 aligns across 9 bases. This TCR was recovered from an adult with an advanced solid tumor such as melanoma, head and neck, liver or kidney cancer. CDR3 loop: CASSLQTSGYNEQFF. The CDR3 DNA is TGTGCCAGCAGTCTTCAGACTAGCGGATACAATGAGCAGTTCTTC.